This T cell receptor (beta chain) was captured in a study of metastatic and nonmetastatic thyroid tumors. Until they underwent thyroid surgery, no patient had received any treatment. This clone was detected many times. Using MiXCR, TCRdb reanalyzed the PCR reads. Of roughly 81,000 clones listed, 8% to 9.5% are singletons. This CDR3 comprises 15 residues. Germline CDR1 MNHNY, CDR2 SVGAGI (reference sequence). V lost 3 bases and J lost 5, with 14 bases in between. This sequence was found in a female donor with papillary thyroid cancer or a benign thyroid nodule (not recorded which). Some clones in this sample may be carry-over from other donors' samples. Material: blood. V usage is TRBV6-6 and J usage is TRBJ1-5, with D perhaps matching TRBD1 (5 bases). CDR3 loop: CASSYSGRSDQPQHF. CDR3 bases: TGTGCCAGCAGTTATTCGGGACGGAGCGATCAGCCCCAGCATTTT.